Listed here are 28 T cell receptor beta chains from one sample, sequenced in a study of memory CD4+ T cells and cytomegalovirus serostatus. Only in-frame clones appear in the TCRdb table, and some are missing; sequencing was by immunoSEQ multiplex PCR. The top ten hold 1.5% to 2% of the sample, which has roughly 50,000 clones, around 80% seen once. The sort gate was single viable CD3+CD4+CD8-CD45RO+ cells for memory CD4+ T cells. The material sequenced was memory CD4+ T cells from blood. Source of these receptors: an adult in good health and CMV-seronegative.

This clone occurred a few times. The chain links TRBV5-3 to TRBJ2-7, with TRBD2 matching 11 bases. TRBV5-3 is designated an ORF whose function remains uncertain. The junction had 7 bases not matched to a gene; V was cut back by 5 bases and J by 3 bases. The CDR3 sequence is 15 residues long. CDR3 DNA: TGTGCCAGAAGTTCAACCGGGACTAGCGGCTACGAGCAGTACTTC. It specifies CARSSTGTSGYEQYF.

Comments on this clone: One end of the junction is discordant with germline, which a read error may explain. In DNA, the CDR3 is TGTGCTAGCAGCGCGGGACAGGGTGACGAGCAGTACTTC. Its protein is CASSAGQGDEQYF. V is TRBV7-7 and J is TRBJ2-7, with TRBD1 matching 9 bases. Germline V gives CDR1 SSHAT, CDR2 FNYEAQ (reference sequence). The length of the CDR3 is 13 residues. Using reference TRBV7-7 and TRBJ2-7 for the parts outside the CDR3, the full variable domain is GAGVSQSPRYKVTKRGQDVTLRCDPISSHATLYWYQQALGQGPEFLTYFNYEAQPDKSGLPSDRFSAERPEGSISTLTIQRTEQRDSAMYRCASSAGQGDEQYFGPGTRLTVT.

In its sample, this clone was seen once. V and J are TRBV30 and TRBJ1-2; D uncertain. V dropped 2 bases and J dropped 2 bases, with 15 bases sitting between them. CDR3 length: 15 amino acids. Germline V lookup: CDR1 GTSNPN, CDR2 SVGIG (reference sequence). The CDR3 region has the DNA TGTGCCTGGAGTTTAGACCTCCGGAGAAACTATGGCTACACCTTC. This translates into CAWSLDLRRNYGYTF.

The chain recombines TRBV5-4 with TRBJ2-6; D is unresolved. The V end was cut by 4 bases, the J end by 1 base, with 3 bases between. Looked up from germline, CDR1 is SGHNT and CDR2 is YYREEE (reference sequence). CDR3 size: 13 residues. The CDR3 nucleotides read TGTGCCAGCAGCCAATCTGGGGCCAACGTCCTGACTTTC. This gives the protein CASSQSGANVLTF.

The chain uses TRBV20-1 and TRBJ1-1; D gene unclear. V lost 4 bases and J 1 base, leaving 4 bases between the germline ends. Germline V CDR1 and CDR2: DFQATT, SNEGSKA (reference sequence). This CDR3 has 11 amino acids. The CDR3, as DNA: TGCAGTGCTAAGAGGAACACTGAAGCTTTCTTT. Protein sequence: CSAKRNTEAFF.

The rearrangement uses TRBV6-6 and TRBJ1-2; D not certain. Trimming left V 2 bases short and J 8 bases short, with 12 bases between. From germline, CDR1 is MNHNY and CDR2 SVGAGI (reference sequence). The length of the CDR3 is 13 residues. The CDR3 DNA follows: TGTGCCAGCAGTTACGGGGAAGGGTGGGGCTACACCTTC. Amino acids: CASSYGEGWGYTF.

The rearrangement joins TRBV7-2 to TRBJ2-5; D could derive from TRBD1 or TRBD2 (5 bases each). V shed 4 bases and J shed 4 bases, with 16 bases lying between them. In germline, CDR1 is SGHTA, CDR2 FQGNSA. CDR3 length: 15 amino acids. CDR3 amino acids: CASSSPMGVGETQYF. In nucleotides, the CDR3 is TGTGCCAGCAGCTCCCCGATGGGGGTCGGAGAGACCCAGTACTTC.

This chain joins TRBV7-9 and TRBJ2-5, with D unclear. CDR3 length equals 14 residues. Germline CDR1 and CDR2: SEHNR and FQNEAQ (reference sequence). Trimming cost V 1 base and J 1 base, with 7 bases left between them. The CDR3 bases are TGTGCCAGCAGCTTAGGGGGAACCCAAGAGACCCAGTACTTC. This translates into CASSLGGTQETQYF.

V usage is TRBV28 and J usage is TRBJ2-5; D unresolved. Trimming left V 2 bases short and J 5 bases short, with 9 bases between. Looked up from germline, CDR1 is MDHEN and CDR2 is SYDVKM. The CDR3 is 13 residues long. The CDR3: CASSLLGGETQYF. DNA for the CDR3: TGTGCCAGCAGTTTACTCGGTGGGGAGACCCAGTACTTC.

The chain employs TRBV6-1 and TRBJ2-7; 11 nucleotides agree with TRBD2. Trimming cost V 2 bases and J 6 bases; bases outside gene matches: 9. Germline V gene data show CDR1 as MNHNS and CDR2 as SASEGT. The CDR3 loop spans 16 amino acids. The CDR3 DNA sequence: TGTGCCAGCAGTGAATTAACTAGCGGGAGTGGCGGCGAGCAGTACTTC. Protein sequence: CASSELTSGSGGEQYF.

The CDR3 loop reads CASSPAGGNYGYTF. The CDR3 coding sequence is TGTGCCAGCAGCCCCGCGGGAGGGAACTATGGCTACACCTTC. The chain joins TRBV7-2 to TRBJ1-2; D unresolved. This CDR3 is built from 14 residues. Trimming pared 5 bases from V and 2 bases from J, leaving 12 bases between. Germline V gene sequence: CDR1 SGHTA, CDR2 FQGNSA.

The genes are TRBV9 and TRBJ2-6, with D possibly matching TRBD1 (6 bases). Germline assignment: CDR1 SGDLS and CDR2 YYNGEE. Trimming shortened V by 5 bases and J by 0 bases, and 21 bases separated the two germline ends. The CDR3 loop spans 19 amino acids. The CDR3 DNA reads TGTGCCAGCAGTATAAAACAGGGCGCTACGTTCTCTGGGGCCAACGTCCTGACTTTC. This sequence encodes CASSIKQGATFSGANVLTF.

In DNA, the CDR3 is TGCGCCAGCAGCTTGACTAGCGTAAGCACAGATACGCAGTATTTT. Translation: CASSLTSVSTDTQYF. The chain links TRBV5-1 to TRBJ2-3, with 7 positions matching TRBD2. This CDR3 comprises 15 residues. The ends lost 1 base at V and 0 bases at J; junction bases unmatched: 2. Germline lookup yields CDR1 SGHRS and CDR2 YFSETQ.

By sample fraction, this clone is medium-sized. The CDR3 nucleotides read TGTGCCAGCAGCCGAGAGACCCGGGACAGGGCTGGGGCCAACGTCCTGACTTTC. Translating gives CASSRETRDRAGANVLTF. This sequence joins TRBV4-2 and TRBJ2-6; 9 bases map to TRBD1. In germline, CDR1 is LGHNA, CDR2 YNFKEQ. V was pared by 4 bases and J by 2 bases, with 9 bases of the junction left unmatched. The CDR3 has 18 residues.

This chain joins TRBV9 and TRBJ1-1; 8 positions match TRBD1. This CDR3 is built from 15 residues. The germline gives CDR1 SGDLS, CDR2 YYNGEE. V shed 4 bases, J shed 1 base, and the junction held 6 bases outside the gene matches. The CDR3 is CASSPFGTGNTEAFF. CDR3 in DNA: TGTGCCAGCAGCCCTTTCGGGACAGGGAACACTGAAGCTTTCTTT.

The V call is TRBV6-5, the J call TRBJ1-1; D is unclear. The germline V gene encodes CDR1 MNHEY and CDR2 SVGAGI. V lost 9 bases and J 1 base, leaving 12 bases between the germline ends. This CDR3 has 13 residues. For the CDR3, the DNA is TGTGCCAGTCGAGGCAGACAGAACACTGAAGCTTTCTTT. Translation gives CASRGRQNTEAFF.

The chain links TRBV7-5 to TRBJ2-1; TRBD2 is the table's D call, not checked against the DNA. TRBV7-5 is assigned pseudogene status. The CDR3 totals 15 residues. CDR3 protein: CARSLVLAGYNEQFF. The CDR3 coding sequence is TGTGCCAGAAGCTTAGTACTAGCGGGATACAATGAGCAGTTCTTC.

This clone was counted only a few times. This chain connects TRBV7-3 to TRBJ1-6; D not certain. Per the germline V gene, CDR1 is SGHTA and CDR2 is FQGTGA. The CDR3 covers 15 residues. V lost 0 bases and J lost 7, with 10 bases in between. CDR3 in amino acids: CASSLTAVGNSPLHF. CDR3 DNA: TGTGCCAGCAGCTTAACGGCAGTCGGGAATTCACCCCTCCACTTT.

This clone was recorded once. The chain joins TRBV29-1 to TRBJ2-5; D call uncertain. Germline V gene sequence: CDR1 SQVTM, CDR2 ANQGSEA. The CDR3 loop spans 9 amino acids. Between the trimmed V and J ends, which lost 0 bases and 7 bases, there was a span of 0 bases. CDR3 nucleotides: TGCAGCGTTGAAGAGACCCAGTACTTC. It specifies CSVEETQYF.

The gene calls are TRBV28 and TRBJ2-1; possible D gene TRBD1, 6 bases. V was shortened by 4 bases and J by 7 bases, with 8 bases between the two germline ends. Germline assignment: CDR1 MDHEN and CDR2 SYDVKM. The CDR3 has 12 residues. CDR3 DNA sequence: TGTGCCAGCAGTTCCGACAGGAATGAGCAGTTCTTC. Protein: CASSSDRNEQFF.

The chain couples TRBV7-2 to TRBJ2-7, with a possible D match to TRBD1 (5 bases). This CDR3 is 14 amino acids long. Germline lookup yields CDR1 SGHTA and CDR2 FQGNSA. The V end was cut by 5 bases, the J end by 0 bases, with 11 bases between. The CDR3 reads CASSPTASSYEQYF. The DNA of the CDR3 is TGTGCCAGCAGCCCGACAGCCAGCTCCTACGAGCAGTACTTC.

This clone was seen a single time. The chain is built from TRBV9 and TRBJ2-2; unclear D gene. V lost 3 bases to trimming and J lost 6 bases, with 15 bases between them. From germline, CDR1 is SGDLS and CDR2 YYNGEE. This CDR3 comprises 15 residues. CDR3 nucleotides: TGTGCCAGCAGCGCGGACCCCTCCGGCGCCGGGGAGCTGTTTTTT. Protein: CASSADPSGAGELFF.

The J gene is TRBJ2-1, the V gene TRBV28, with D maybe TRBD2 (5 bases). V lost 2 bases and J 10 bases, leaving 9 bases between the germline ends. In germline, CDR1 is MDHEN, CDR2 SYDVKM. The CDR3 covers 12 residues. DNA of the CDR3: TGTGCCAGCAGTTTAAAGAGAGGGGAGCAGTTCTTC. This encodes CASSLKRGEQFF.

This chain joins TRBV4-2 and TRBJ1-3; D unresolved. The CDR3 sequence is 14 residues long. V gave up 4 bases and J gave up 1 base, with 8 bases separating them. Germline CDR1 is LGHNA and CDR2 is YNFKEQ. This CDR3 is CASSRPGSGNTIYF. The CDR3 DNA sequence: TGTGCCAGCAGCCGACCTGGGTCTGGAAACACCATATATTTT.

This clone showed up just a few times. This chain joins TRBV15 and TRBJ2-7; no reliable D call. V lost 0 bases, J lost 4 bases, and 10 bases lay in between. The V gene's germline CDR1 is LNHNV and CDR2 YYDKDF (reference sequence). The CDR3 covers 14 residues. CDR3 bases: TGTGCCACCAGCAGAGATTATGTCAAGTACGAGCAGTACTTC. Its translation: CATSRDYVKYEQYF.

The chain employs TRBV18 and TRBJ2-2; D call uncertain. V was pared by 1 base and J by 0 bases, with 18 bases between. The CDR3 has 19 residues. Germline CDR1 reads KGHSH; CDR2 reads LQKENI. The CDR3 spells CASSPLATSRISNTGELFF. The CDR3 DNA is TGTGCCAGCTCACCACTAGCTACAAGTCGGATATCGAACACCGGGGAGCTGTTTTTT.

Of note for this clone: Other DNA sequences in this specimen translate into the identical CDR3. This chain connects TRBV5-6 to TRBJ1-5; D is uncertain. The V end lost 0 bases, the J end lost 0 bases, and 7 bases lay between the germline ends. Germline loops: CDR1 SGHDT, CDR2 YYEEEE. The CDR3 is 15 amino acids. Here the CDR3 reads CASSLAGGSNQPQHF. CDR3 sequence (DNA): TGTGCCAGCAGCTTGGCTGGAGGTAGCAATCAGCCCCAGCATTTT.

This chain joins TRBV7-2 and TRBJ2-1; a weak D match, TRBD2 (6 bases). The V end was cut by 0 bases, the J end by 4 bases, with 13 bases between. This CDR3 has 16 amino acids. CDR1 SGHTA and CDR2 FQGNSA come from the germline V gene. CDR3 region: CASSLAGGATYNEQFF. The CDR3 DNA reads as TGTGCCAGCAGCTTAGCTGGCGGGGCGACATACAATGAGCAGTTCTTC.